Presented here are 28 T cell receptor beta chains from one specimen sequenced in a study of blood T cell repertoires in COVID-19. The protocol was immunoSEQ multiplex PCR, while the TCRdb copy is restricted to in-frame clones and leaves out a portion. The sample lists 200,000 to 250,000 clones; 65% to 85% were seen once. Material for sequencing was peripheral blood. The source of these receptors is an older woman with acute or convalescent COVID-19.

The J gene is TRBJ1-4, the V gene TRBV7-2; 8 nucleotides align to TRBD1. There are 14 residues in the CDR3. With 4 bases clipped from V and 10 bases from J, the junction kept 8 bases outside the gene matches. Looked up from germline, CDR1 is SGHTA and CDR2 is FQGNSA. CDR3 in DNA: TGTGCCAGCAGCTCCCGGGACAGGAGTGGAAAACTGTTTTTT. The encoded protein is CASSSRDRSGKLFF.

The V call is TRBV3-1 (or the pseudogene TRBV3-2), the J call TRBJ1-1; D is undetermined. The CDR3 has 15 residues. Germline CDR1 is LGHDT and CDR2 is YNNKEL (reference sequence). The V end lost 1 base, the J end lost 4 bases, and 13 bases lay between the germline ends. The CDR3 protein is CASSQVEAQSTEAFF. In DNA form, the CDR3 reads TGTGCCAGCAGCCAAGTGGAGGCGCAGAGCACTGAAGCTTTCTTT.

The V gene is TRBV6-1, the J gene TRBJ2-5, with a possible D match to TRBD2 (5 bases). Per germline, CDR1 MNHNS and CDR2 SASEGT. CDR3 length: 16 amino acids. The V end was cut by 2 bases, the J end by 5 bases, with 18 bases between. This CDR3 reads CASSEKTTRERETQYF. The CDR3 DNA sequence: TGTGCCAGCAGTGAAAAAACGACAAGGGAGAGGGAGACCCAGTACTTC.

V usage is TRBV28 and J usage is TRBJ1-2; the D gene is possibly TRBD1 (6 bases). The CDR3 sequence is 16 residues long. Germline V gene sequence: CDR1 MDHEN, CDR2 SYDVKM. V was pared by 7 bases and J by 4 bases, with 22 bases between. CDR3 loop: CASNQVGAPPSYGYTF. As DNA, the CDR3 is TGTGCCAGCAACCAGGTGGGGGCCCCCCCCTCCTATGGCTACACCTTC.

J is TRBJ2-1 and V is TRBV4-3; a possible D gene is TRBD2 (5 bases). V was cut by 0 bases and J by 9 bases, with 9 bases left in between. The CDR3 extends over 13 amino acids. Germline-derived CDR1 and CDR2 are LGHNA and YSLEER. The CDR3 here is CASSQDRRVEQFF. CDR3 nucleotides: TGCGCCAGCAGCCAAGATAGGCGGGTTGAGCAGTTCTTC.

The rearrangement joins TRBV5-6 to TRBJ1-1, with TRBD1 identical over 10 bases. The CDR3 extends over 15 amino acids. Germline V gene data show CDR1 as SGHDT and CDR2 as YYEEEE. V gave up 0 bases and J gave up 8 bases; unmatched junction bases: 7. CDR3 nucleotides: TGTGCCAGCAGCTTGGGGGACAGGGGAGGACGGGAAGCTTTCTTT. This sequence encodes CASSLGDRGGREAFF.

The J gene is TRBJ2-6, the V gene TRBV15, with D unresolved. Germline V gene sequence: CDR1 LNHNV, CDR2 YYDKDF (reference sequence). The CDR3 contains 17 residues. V gave up 1 base and J gave up 1 base, with 11 bases separating them. CDR3 in amino acids: CATSRVIARSGANVLTF. In nucleotides, the CDR3 is TGTGCCACCAGCAGAGTTATCGCCAGGTCTGGGGCCAACGTCCTGACTTTC.

The gene calls are TRBV9 and TRBJ1-1, with 7 nucleotides matching TRBD1. Losses at the gene ends were 4 bases for V and 1 base for J; bases not matched to a gene: 10. This CDR3 has 16 amino acids. CDR1 and CDR2 from the germline V gene are SGDLS and YYNGEE. The CDR3 nucleotides are TGTGCCAGCAGCCGGACCTCCGGGACAGAGAACACTGAAGCTTTCTTT. Its translation is CASSRTSGTENTEAFF.

On this clone: Other DNA sequences of this sample code for an identical CDR3. The chain is built from TRBV5-1 and TRBJ2-3; the match to TRBD1 covers 9 bases. The trim removed 3 bases at V and 4 bases at J, leaving 3 bases unmatched. The CDR3 totals 14 residues. CDR1 and CDR2 from the germline V gene are SGHRS and YFSETQ. The DNA for the CDR3 is TGCGCCAGCAGCTCGGGACAGGGTGCAGATACGCAGTATTTT. This encodes CASSSGQGADTQYF.

This clone was seen a handful of times. This chain connects TRBV7-8 to TRBJ2-7, with TRBD1 identical over 7 bases. The germline gives CDR1 SGHVS, CDR2 FQNEAQ. There are 14 residues in the CDR3. The junction had 8 bases not matched to a gene; V was cut back by 5 bases and J by 4 bases. CDR3: CASSPRTGNYEQYF. CDR3 DNA sequence: TGTGCCAGCAGCCCCCGGACAGGAAATTACGAGCAGTACTTC.

The gene calls are TRBV27 and TRBJ1-6; D not certain. The CDR3 has 11 amino acids. Germline lookup yields CDR1 MNHEY and CDR2 SMNVEV (reference sequence). Trimming stripped 6 bases from V and 10 bases from J, with 7 bases between. The CDR3 reads CASRGRSPLHF. DNA for the CDR3: TGTGCCAGCAGGGGCCGATCACCCCTCCACTTT.

The genes are TRBV6-6 and TRBJ2-5; TRBD1 matches at 8 bases. With V trimmed by 6 bases and J by 3 bases, 9 bases remained unmatched. Germline lookup yields CDR1 MNHNY and CDR2 SVGAGI (reference sequence). This CDR3 is built from 15 residues. CDR3 region: CASSEQGGREETQYF. The CDR3 DNA reads TGTGCCAGCAGCGAACAGGGGGGCCGGGAAGAGACCCAGTACTTC.

V usage is TRBV30 and J usage is TRBJ1-3; tentatively, D is TRBD1 (5 bases). The V and J ends lost 1 base and 3 bases respectively, with 16 bases between them. CDR1 and CDR2 from the germline V gene are GTSNPN and SVGIG (reference sequence). The CDR3 spans 16 residues. The CDR3 DNA is TGTGCCTGGAGTGAAGCAGGGTCAGGCCTTGGAAACACCATATATTTT. It is translated as CAWSEAGSGLGNTIYF.

This clone was seen a few times. This chain links TRBV29-1 with TRBJ2-7; TRBD1 aligns across 8 bases. V trimming: 5 bases; J trimming: 0 bases; junction bases outside the gene matches: 3. Germline assignment: CDR1 SQVTM and CDR2 ANQGSEA. CDR3 length: 13 amino acids. Written as DNA, the CDR3 is TGCAGCGTTCAGGGGGCTCTCTCCTACGAGCAGTACTTC. Translating gives CSVQGALSYEQYF.

This clone was detected only a few times. The chain employs TRBV11-2 and TRBJ1-2, with TRBD1 matching 10 bases. The V segment lost 4 bases and the J segment 6 bases; nucleotides outside the gene matches: 11. Germline loops: CDR1 SGHAT, CDR2 FQNNGV. This CDR3 has 16 amino acids. In nucleotides, the CDR3 is TGTGCCAGCAGCTACTCCCCCGCCGGGACAGGGGATGGCTACACCTTC. This translates into CASSYSPAGTGDGYTF.

This clone was found once. The V and J genes are TRBV6-6 and TRBJ1-3; 7 nucleotides align to TRBD1. CDR3 length: 20 residues. The V segment lost 5 bases and the J segment 0 bases; nucleotides outside the gene matches: 19. Germline-derived CDR1 and CDR2 are MNHNY and SVGAGI (reference sequence). This CDR3 reads CASSPRQGSGAHLSGNTIYF. In nucleotides, the CDR3 is TGTGCCAGCAGTCCACGACAGGGATCTGGGGCCCATCTCTCTGGAAACACCATATATTTT.

V gene TRBV10-3 combines with J gene TRBJ1-4; no definite D call. The CDR3 runs 14 residues. In germline, CDR1 is ENHRY, CDR2 SYGVKD. The ends were cut back, 6 bases at V and 0 bases at J, with 8 bases in the middle. The CDR3 nucleotides are TGTGCCATCAGCGACAATCCAACTAATGAAAAACTGTTTTTT. It specifies CAISDNPTNEKLFF.

The chain couples TRBV14 to TRBJ1-1; 10 bases map to TRBD1. Germline V lookup: CDR1 SGHDN, CDR2 FVKESK. This CDR3 comprises 14 residues. V gave up 4 bases and J gave up 4 bases; unmatched junction bases: 3. The DNA of the CDR3 is TGTGCCAGCAGCCCGCGGACAGGGGGCACTGAAGCTTTCTTT. It encodes CASSPRTGGTEAFF. Based on the CDR3 plus reference TRBV14 and TRBJ1-1, the full variable domain is EAGVTQFPSHSVIEKGQTVTLRCDPISGHDNLYWYRRVMGKEIKFLLHFVKESKQDESGMPNNRFLAERTGGTYSTLKVQPAELEDSGVYFCASSPRTGGTEAFFGQGTRLTVV.

This chain joins TRBV7-2 and TRBJ1-2; 7 bases match TRBD1. This CDR3 comprises 14 residues. Germline CDR1 SGHTA, CDR2 FQGNSA. J lost 7 bases, V lost 5 bases, and 10 bases had no gene match. The CDR3 coding sequence is TGTGCCAGCAGCCCGGCCACAGGGGTTTTTGGCTACACCTTC. Residues: CASSPATGVFGYTF.

The rearrangement uses TRBV3-1 (or the pseudogene TRBV3-2) and TRBJ2-1; 11 positions match TRBD2. CDR1 is LGHDT and CDR2 is YNNKEL in the germline V gene (reference sequence). This CDR3 contains 16 residues. With V trimmed by 3 bases and J by 7 bases, 8 bases remained unmatched. The CDR3, as DNA: TGTGCCAGCAGCCAGCGGAGACTAGCGGGGCTGAATGAGCAGTTCTTC. It encodes CASSQRRLAGLNEQFF.

Only a few counts were recorded for this clone. The chain carries TRBV7-3 and TRBJ1-1; 7 nucleotides agree with TRBD1. Germline V lookup: CDR1 SGHTA, CDR2 FQGTGA. The V gene end was trimmed by 1 base and the J gene end by 0 bases; junction bases not matched to a gene: 2. This CDR3 comprises 15 residues. This CDR3 is CASSLKGGLNTEAFF. The CDR3 DNA reads as TGTGCCAGCAGCTTAAAAGGGGGCCTGAACACTGAAGCTTTCTTT.

This clone appeared a single time. V and J are TRBV2 and TRBJ1-2, with D unclear. V was cut by 8 bases and J by 3 bases, with 7 bases left in between. The V gene's germline CDR1 is SNHLY and CDR2 FYNNEI. This CDR3 is built from 11 residues. CDR3 region: CASGGHYGYTF. CDR3 DNA: TGTGCCAGCGGAGGGCACTATGGCTACACCTTC.

V gene TRBV19 combines with J gene TRBJ2-3, with TRBD2 matching 7 bases. CDR3 size: 14 residues. Germline trimming cut 9 bases from V and 4 bases from J; bases unmatched to any gene: 10. From germline, CDR1 is LNHDA and CDR2 SQIVND (reference sequence). The CDR3 is CASARGDVADTQYF. Here the CDR3 DNA reads TGTGCCAGCGCACGGGGGGATGTCGCAGATACGCAGTATTTT.

J is TRBJ1-1 and V is TRBV6-2 or TRBV6-3, with D tentatively TRBD1 (5 bases). CDR1 is MNHEY and CDR2 is SVGEGT in the germline V gene. This CDR3 contains 15 residues. The germline V and J ends were trimmed by 2 bases and 1 base, with 11 bases remaining between them. CDR3 coding DNA: TGTGCCAGCAGTTACCCGGACACCGAGAACACTGAAGCTTTCTTT. Translating gives CASSYPDTENTEAFF.

This chain uses TRBV20-1 with TRBJ1-2, with D hard to call. Germline-derived CDR1 and CDR2 are DFQATT and SNEGSKA (reference sequence). V was cut by 1 base and J by 12 bases, with 9 bases left in between. This CDR3 is built from 10 residues. The CDR3 sequence is CSARALSDTF. In nucleotides, the CDR3 is TGCAGTGCTAGAGCCCTATCTGACACCTTC.

This chain uses TRBV4-1 with TRBJ1-6, with 7 bases that match TRBD1. The ends lost 0 bases at V and 1 base at J; junction bases unmatched: 3. Germline V gives CDR1 MGHRA, CDR2 YSYEKL. The CDR3 runs 17 residues. The CDR3 loop reads CASSQEQGRSYNSPLHF. CDR3 coding DNA: TGCGCCAGCAGCCAAGAACAGGGGAGATCCTATAATTCACCCCTCCACTTT.

V and J are TRBV19 and TRBJ1-2; 7 bases are a match to TRBD1. CDR3 length: 17 amino acids. The V gene's germline CDR1 is LNHDA and CDR2 SQIVND (reference sequence). J was trimmed by 3 bases and V by 9 bases; bases with no gene match: 19. CDR3 coding DNA: TGTGCCAGCCAGAGCACGGGTTATAGACAGGGCGACTATGGCTACACCTTC. It specifies CASQSTGYRQGDYGYTF.

This clone appeared a single time. The J gene is TRBJ2-7, the V gene TRBV28, with 9 bases fitting TRBD1. CDR1 and CDR2 (germline): MDHEN, SYDVKM. The CDR3 is 14 amino acids. V was clipped by 8 bases and J by 0 bases; unmatched bases: 5. The CDR3 spells CASVDRGSSYEQYF. CDR3 in DNA: TGTGCCAGCGTAGACAGGGGGTCCTCCTACGAGCAGTACTTC.